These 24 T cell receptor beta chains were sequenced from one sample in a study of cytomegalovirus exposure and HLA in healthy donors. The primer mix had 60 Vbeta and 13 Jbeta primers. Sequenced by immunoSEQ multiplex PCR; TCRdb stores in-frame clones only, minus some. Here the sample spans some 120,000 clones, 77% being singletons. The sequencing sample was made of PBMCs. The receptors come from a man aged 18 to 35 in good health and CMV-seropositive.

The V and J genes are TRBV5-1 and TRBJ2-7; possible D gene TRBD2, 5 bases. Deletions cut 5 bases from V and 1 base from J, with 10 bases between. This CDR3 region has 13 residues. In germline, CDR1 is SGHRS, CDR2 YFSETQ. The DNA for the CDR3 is TGCGCCAGCAGGGCGGGCCTATCCTACGAGCAGTACTTC. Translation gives CASRAGLSYEQYF.

The CDR3 here is CASSPQGLGYGYTF. The CDR3 DNA follows: TGTGCCAGTAGCCCACAGGGGTTGGGCTATGGCTACACCTTC. The rearrangement joins TRBV19 to TRBJ1-2, with 7 nucleotides matching TRBD1. V lost 6 bases, J lost 4 bases, and 8 bases stayed unmatched. Germline lookup yields CDR1 LNHDA and CDR2 SQIVND (reference sequence). The CDR3 totals 14 residues.

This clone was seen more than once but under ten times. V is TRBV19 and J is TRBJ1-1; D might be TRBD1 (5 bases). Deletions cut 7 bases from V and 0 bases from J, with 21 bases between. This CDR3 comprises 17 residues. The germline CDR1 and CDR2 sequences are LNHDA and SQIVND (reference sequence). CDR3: CASTIGLGAVMNTEAFF. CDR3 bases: TGTGCCAGTACCATAGGGCTAGGGGCCGTTATGAACACTGAAGCTTTCTTT. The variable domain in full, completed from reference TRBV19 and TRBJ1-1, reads DGGITQSPKYLFRKEGQNVTLSCEQNLNHDAMYWYRQDPGQGLRLIYYSQIVNDFQKGDIAEGYSVSREKKESFPLTVTSAQKNPTAFYLCASTIGLGAVMNTEAFFGQGTRLTVV.

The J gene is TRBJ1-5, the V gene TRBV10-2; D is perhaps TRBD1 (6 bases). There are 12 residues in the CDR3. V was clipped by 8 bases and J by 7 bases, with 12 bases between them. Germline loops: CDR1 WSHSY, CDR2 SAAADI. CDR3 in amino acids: CASGGLGQPQHF. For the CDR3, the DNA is TGCGCCAGCGGGGGCCTGGGGCAGCCCCAGCATTTT.

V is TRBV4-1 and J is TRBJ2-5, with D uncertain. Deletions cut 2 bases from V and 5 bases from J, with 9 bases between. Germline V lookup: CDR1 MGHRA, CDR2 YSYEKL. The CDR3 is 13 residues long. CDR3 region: CASSQFQHETQYF. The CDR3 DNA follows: TGCGCCAGCAGCCAATTTCAACATGAGACCCAGTACTTC.

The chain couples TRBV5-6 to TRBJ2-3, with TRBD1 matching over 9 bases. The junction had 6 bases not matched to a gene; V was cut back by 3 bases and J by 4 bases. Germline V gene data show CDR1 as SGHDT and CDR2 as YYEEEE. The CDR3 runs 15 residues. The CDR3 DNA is TGTGCCAGCAGCTCGTTGGGACAGGGTGCAGATACGCAGTATTTT. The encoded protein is CASSSLGQGADTQYF.

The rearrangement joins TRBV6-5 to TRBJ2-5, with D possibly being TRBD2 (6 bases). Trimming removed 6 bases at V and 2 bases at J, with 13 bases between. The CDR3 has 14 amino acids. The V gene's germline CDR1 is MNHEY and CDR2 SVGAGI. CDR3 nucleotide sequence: TGTGCCAGCAGAGACGGGGGAGCGCAAGAGACCCAGTACTTC. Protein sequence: CASRDGGAQETQYF.

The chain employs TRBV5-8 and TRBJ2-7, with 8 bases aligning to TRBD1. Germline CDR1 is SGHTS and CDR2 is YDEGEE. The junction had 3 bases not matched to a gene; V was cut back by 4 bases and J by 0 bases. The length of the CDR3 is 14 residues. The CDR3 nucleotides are TGTGCCAGCAGCAGGGACAGGAGCTCCTACGAGCAGTACTTC. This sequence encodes CASSRDRSSYEQYF. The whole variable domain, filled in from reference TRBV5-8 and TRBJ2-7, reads EAGVTQSPTHLIKTRGQQATLRCSPISGHTSVYWYQQALGLGLQFLLWYDEGEERNRGNFPPRFSGRQFPNYSSELNVNALELEDSALYLCASSRDRSSYEQYFGPGTRLTVT.

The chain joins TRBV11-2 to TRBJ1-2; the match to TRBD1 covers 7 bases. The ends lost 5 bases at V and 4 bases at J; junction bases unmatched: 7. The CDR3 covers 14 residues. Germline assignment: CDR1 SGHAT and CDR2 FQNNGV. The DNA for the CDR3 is TGTGCCAGCAGCCCAACAAGGGGGCCCTATGGCTACACCTTC. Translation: CASSPTRGPYGYTF.

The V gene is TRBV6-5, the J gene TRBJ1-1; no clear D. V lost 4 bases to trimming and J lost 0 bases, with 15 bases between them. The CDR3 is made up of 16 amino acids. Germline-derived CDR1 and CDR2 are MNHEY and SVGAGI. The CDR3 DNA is TGTGCCAGCAGTTCAATCCGGGAACGGATGAACACTGAAGCTTTCTTT. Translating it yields CASSSIRERMNTEAFF.

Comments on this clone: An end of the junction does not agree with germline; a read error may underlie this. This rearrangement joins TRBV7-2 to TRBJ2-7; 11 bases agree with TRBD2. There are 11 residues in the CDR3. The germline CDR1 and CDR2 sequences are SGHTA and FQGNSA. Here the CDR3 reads CASSFTSGRNF. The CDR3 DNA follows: TGTGCCAGCAGCTTCACTAGCGGGAGAAACTTC. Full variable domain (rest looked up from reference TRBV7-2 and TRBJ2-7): GAGVSQSPSNKVTEKGKDVELRCDPISGHTALYWYRQSLGQGLEFLIYFQGNSAPDKSGLPSDRFSAERTGGSVSTLTIQRTQQEDSAVYLCASSFTSGRNFGPGTRLTVT.

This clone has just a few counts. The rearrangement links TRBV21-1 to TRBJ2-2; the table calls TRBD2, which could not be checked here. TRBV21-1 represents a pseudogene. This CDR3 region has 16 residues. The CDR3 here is CASSNAGSPGTGELFF. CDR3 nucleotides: TGTGCCAGCAGCAATGCGGGATCGCCGGGGACCGGGGAGCTGTTTTTT.

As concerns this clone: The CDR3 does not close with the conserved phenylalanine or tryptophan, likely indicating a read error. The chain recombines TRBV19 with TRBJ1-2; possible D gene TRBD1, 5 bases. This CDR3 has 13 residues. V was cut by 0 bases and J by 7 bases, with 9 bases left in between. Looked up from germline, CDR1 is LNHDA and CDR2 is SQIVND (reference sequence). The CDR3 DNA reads TGTGCCAGTAGTATAGACCCAGGGTCTGGCTACACCTCC. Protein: CASSIDPGSGYTS.

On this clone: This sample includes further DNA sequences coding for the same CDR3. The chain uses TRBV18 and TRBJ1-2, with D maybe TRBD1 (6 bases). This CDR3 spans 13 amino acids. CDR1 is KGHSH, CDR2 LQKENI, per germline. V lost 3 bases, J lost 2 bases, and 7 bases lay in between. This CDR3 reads CASSPGQNYGYTF. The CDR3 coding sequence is TGTGCCAGCTCACCCGGACAGAACTATGGCTACACCTTC.

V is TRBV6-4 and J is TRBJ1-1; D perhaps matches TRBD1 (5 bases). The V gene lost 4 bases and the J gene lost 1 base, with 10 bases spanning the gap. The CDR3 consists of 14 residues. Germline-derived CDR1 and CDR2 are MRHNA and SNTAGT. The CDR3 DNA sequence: TGTGCCAGCAGTGCCGGGGGGGGGAACACTGAAGCTTTCTTT. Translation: CASSAGGGNTEAFF.

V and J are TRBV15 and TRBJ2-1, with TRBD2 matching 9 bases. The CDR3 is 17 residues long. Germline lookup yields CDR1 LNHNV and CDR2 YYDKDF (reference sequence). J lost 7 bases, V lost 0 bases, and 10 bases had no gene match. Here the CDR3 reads CATSRDLGREGGNEQFF. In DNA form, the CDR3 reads TGTGCCACCAGCAGAGATCTAGGGCGGGAGGGGGGGAATGAGCAGTTCTTC.

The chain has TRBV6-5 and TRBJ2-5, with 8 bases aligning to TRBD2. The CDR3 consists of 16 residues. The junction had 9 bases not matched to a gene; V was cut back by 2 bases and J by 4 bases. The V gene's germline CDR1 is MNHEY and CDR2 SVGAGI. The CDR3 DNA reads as TGTGCCAGCAGTTACGGCTCGGGGGGGCATGTAGAGACCCAGTACTTC. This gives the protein CASSYGSGGHVETQYF.

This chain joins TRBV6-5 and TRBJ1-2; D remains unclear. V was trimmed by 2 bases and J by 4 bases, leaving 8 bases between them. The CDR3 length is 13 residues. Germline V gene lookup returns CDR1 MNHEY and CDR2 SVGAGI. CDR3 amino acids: CASSYGQAYGYTF. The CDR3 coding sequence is TGTGCCAGCAGTTACGGGCAAGCCTATGGCTACACCTTC.

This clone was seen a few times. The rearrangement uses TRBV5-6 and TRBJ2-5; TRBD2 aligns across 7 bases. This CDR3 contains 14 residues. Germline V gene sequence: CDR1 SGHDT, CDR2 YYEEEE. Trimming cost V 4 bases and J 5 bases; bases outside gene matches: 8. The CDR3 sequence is CASSPRTRVETQYF. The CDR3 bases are TGTGCCAGCAGCCCACGGACTAGAGTGGAGACCCAGTACTTC. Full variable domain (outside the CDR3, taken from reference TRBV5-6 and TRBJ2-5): DAGVTQSPTHLIKTRGQQVTLRCSPKSGHDTVSWYQQALGQGPQFIFQYYEEEERQRGNFPDRFSGHQFPNYSSELNVNALLLGDSALYLCASSPRTRVETQYFGPGTRLLVL.

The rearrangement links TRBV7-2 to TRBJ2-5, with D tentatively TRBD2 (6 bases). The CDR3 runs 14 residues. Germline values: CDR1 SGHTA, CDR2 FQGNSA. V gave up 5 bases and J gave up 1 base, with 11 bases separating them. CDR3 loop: CASSAGLLQETQYF. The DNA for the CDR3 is TGTGCCAGCAGCGCGGGACTCCTCCAAGAGACCCAGTACTTC. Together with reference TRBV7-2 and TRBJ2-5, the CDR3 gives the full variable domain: GAGVSQSPSNKVTEKGKDVELRCDPISGHTALYWYRQSLGQGLEFLIYFQGNSAPDKSGLPSDRFSAERTGGSVSTLTIQRTQQEDSAVYLCASSAGLLQETQYFGPGTRLLVL.

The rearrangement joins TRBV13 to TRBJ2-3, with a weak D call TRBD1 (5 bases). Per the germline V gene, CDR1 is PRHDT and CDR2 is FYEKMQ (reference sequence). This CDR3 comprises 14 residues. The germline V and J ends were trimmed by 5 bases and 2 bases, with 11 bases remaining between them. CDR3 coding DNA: TGTGCCAGCAGCCCTCGACAGCCCACAGATACGCAGTATTTT. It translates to CASSPRQPTDTQYF.

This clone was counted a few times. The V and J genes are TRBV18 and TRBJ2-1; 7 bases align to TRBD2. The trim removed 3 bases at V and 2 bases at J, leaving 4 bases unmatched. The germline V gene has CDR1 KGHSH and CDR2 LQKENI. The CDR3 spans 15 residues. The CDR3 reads CASSPLAVTYNEQFF. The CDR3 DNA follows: TGTGCCAGCTCACCTCTAGCGGTTACCTACAATGAGCAGTTCTTC.

The CDR3 DNA reads as TGTGCCATCAGTGGGTCGGAGATTCTCTCCTACGAGCAGTACTTC. Protein: CAISGSEILSYEQYF. The chain carries TRBV10-3 and TRBJ2-7, with D uncertain. Germline CDR1 and CDR2: ENHRY and SYGVKD. Trimming took 4 bases from V and 0 from J, leaving 13 bases between them. The CDR3 has 15 amino acids.

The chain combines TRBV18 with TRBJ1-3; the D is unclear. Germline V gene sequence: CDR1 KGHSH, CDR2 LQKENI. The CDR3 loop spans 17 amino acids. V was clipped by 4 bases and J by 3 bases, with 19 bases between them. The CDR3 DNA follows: TGTGCCAGCTCACGTCCGGGCGAGGGCTGGTTTGGAAACACCATATATTTT. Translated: CASSRPGEGWFGNTIYF. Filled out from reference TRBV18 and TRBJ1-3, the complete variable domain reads NAGVMQNPRHLVRRRGQEARLRCSPMKGHSHVYWYRQLPEEGLKFMVYLQKENIIDESGMPKERFSAEFPKEGPSILRIQQVVRGDSAAYFCASSRPGEGWFGNTIYFGEGSWLTVV.